This T cell receptor (beta chain) was recovered during a study of T cell repertoires in cytomegalovirus infection. Across the study: HLA-B-restricted CMV epitopes that are well studied, plus recently identified HLA-C-restricted ones, were used by the study. Public signatures in TCR beta pointed to CMV infection and matching HLA type. Study-level findings and limits: Across the ex vivo response, the dominant clonotypes were HLA-C-restricted CMV-specific TCR beta clonotypes.

This clonotype has a count of ten or more. Its target is unknown. TCRdb passed the reads through MiXCR, listing each CDR3 protein once. The data show 680,000 or so distinct CDR3 sequences, with around 32% seen just once and 15% to 20% held by the top ten. Trimming removed 5 bases at V and 0 bases at J, with 4 bases between. Germline lookup yields CDR1 SGHTA and CDR2 FQGNSA. The CDR3 totals 13 residues. The genes are TRBV7-2 and TRBJ2-2; no clear D gene. The starting material was cultured PBMCs, obtained from culture after CMV antigen stimulation. This clonotype was sampled from a human donor in good health (CMV status not recorded). Some clones in this sample may be carry-over from other donors' samples. The CDR3 bases are TGTGCCAGCAGCACACCGAACACCGGGGAGCTGTTTTTT. It translates to CASSTPNTGELFF.